Below are 16 T cell receptor beta chains sequenced from a single sample in a study of OX40 agonist ivuxolimab in advanced cancers. Profiled with immunoSEQ multiplex PCR; TCRdb holds only in-frame clones, not every one. The sample holds 50,000 to 60,000 clones, 85% to 90% seen once. This specimen consisted of CD4+ or CD8+ T cells sorted from blood, obtained in a trial of the OX40 agonist ivuxolimab. These receptors all come from an adult with an advanced solid tumor such as melanoma, head and neck, liver or kidney cancer.

This clone has only one observation. The chain is built from TRBV19 and TRBJ2-2, with TRBD2 identical over 13 bases. Germline CDR1 and CDR2: LNHDA and SQIVND (reference sequence). The junction had 11 bases not matched to a gene; V was cut back by 7 bases and J by 6 bases. This CDR3 region has 17 residues. The CDR3 DNA reads TGTGCCAGTAAGGTTGTGAGAGGACTAGCGGGAGCCGGGGAGCTGTTTTTT. This sequence encodes CASKVVRGLAGAGELFF.

The CDR3 DNA reads TGTGCCTGGAGTGTACCGGGACCCTACAATCAGCCCCAGCATTTT. As protein: CAWSVPGPYNQPQHF. The rearrangement links TRBV30 to TRBJ1-5, with D possibly matching TRBD1 (5 bases). Trimming stripped 0 bases from V and 3 bases from J, with 12 bases between. Germline loops: CDR1 GTSNPN, CDR2 SVGIG (reference sequence). The CDR3 totals 15 residues.

V gene TRBV9 combines with J gene TRBJ1-2; D is unresolved. CDR1 is SGDLS, CDR2 YYNGEE, per germline. Trimming cost V 0 bases and J 4 bases, with 16 bases left between them. The CDR3 runs 16 residues. DNA of the CDR3: TGTGCCAGCAGCGTAGCTCACGGGATAGGAATCTATGGCTACACCTTC. Translation: CASSVAHGIGIYGYTF.

The V call is TRBV28, the J call TRBJ1-2, with 12 bases matching TRBD1. CDR3 length equals 17 residues. The germline V gene has CDR1 MDHEN and CDR2 SYDVKM. The J segment lost 3 bases and the V segment lost 5 bases, leaving 10 bases of the junction unmatched. The CDR3 spells CASSPHSGTGGHYGYTF. The DNA of the CDR3 is TGTGCCAGCAGTCCGCACTCCGGGACAGGGGGCCACTATGGCTACACCTTC.

This chain links TRBV28 with TRBJ2-1; 10 bases agree with TRBD1. Trimming at V came to 4 bases and at J to 2 bases, leaving 5 bases not matched to a gene. CDR3 length: 16 residues. The germline gives CDR1 MDHEN, CDR2 SYDVKM. The CDR3 here is CASSSLTGGPYNEQFF. The CDR3 DNA sequence: TGTGCCAGCAGTTCCCTGACAGGGGGCCCCTACAATGAGCAGTTCTTC.

This chain uses TRBV28 with TRBJ2-7; no firm D call. The germline CDR1 and CDR2 sequences are MDHEN and SYDVKM. The V end lost 5 bases, the J end lost 2 bases, and 1 base lay between the germline ends. The CDR3 extends over 10 amino acids. The chain's CDR3 is CASSAYEQYF. Here the CDR3 DNA reads TGTGCCAGCAGTGCCTACGAGCAGTACTTC.

This rearrangement joins TRBV4-2 to TRBJ2-3; D is unresolved. CDR1 and CDR2 from the germline V gene are LGHNA and YNFKEQ. There are 14 residues in the CDR3. V was trimmed by 1 base and J by 2 bases, leaving 7 bases between them. As DNA, the CDR3 is TGTGCCAGCAGCCAAGGTGCACCCACAGATACGCAGTATTTT. As protein: CASSQGAPTDTQYF.

V is TRBV28 and J is TRBJ2-1; D perhaps matches TRBD2 (5 bases). The V and J ends lost 8 bases and 1 base respectively, with 15 bases between them. CDR1 is MDHEN and CDR2 is SYDVKM in the germline V gene. This CDR3 has 15 amino acids. The CDR3 bases are TGTGCCAGCCGAGGGAGTGGAGGATCCTACAATGAGCAGTTCTTC. The encoded protein is CASRGSGGSYNEQFF.

This chain joins TRBV5-1 and TRBJ2-1; TRBD2 is a possible D gene (7 bases). Germline CDR1 and CDR2: SGHRS and YFSETQ. The CDR3 spans 15 residues. Trimming took off 2 bases at V and 9 bases at J, with 18 bases between the two ends. The CDR3 nucleotides are TGCGCCAGCAGCTTCGGTGCGGGGGCACTGGGTGAGCAGTTCTTC. Translated, it gives CASSFGAGALGEQFF. The variable domain in full, completed from reference TRBV5-1 and TRBJ2-1, reads KAGVTQTPRYLIKTRGQQVTLSCSPISGHRSVSWYQQTPGQGLQFLFEYFSETQRNKGNFPGRFSGRQFSNSRSEMNVSTLELGDSALYLCASSFGAGALGEQFFGPGTRLTVL.

The rearrangement links TRBV6-4 to TRBJ2-3; 7 bases map to TRBD1. CDR3 length: 15 residues. CDR1 MRHNA and CDR2 SNTAGT come from the germline V gene. The J segment lost 3 bases and the V segment lost 5 bases, leaving 8 bases of the junction unmatched. The CDR3 reads CASSLGRGLTDTQYF. The CDR3 DNA follows: TGTGCCAGCAGTTTGGGCAGGGGGTTGACAGATACGCAGTATTTT.

This chain links TRBV5-8 with TRBJ2-5; 13 nucleotides agree with TRBD2. This CDR3 has 16 residues. Trimming took 4 bases from V and 4 from J; bases not matched to a gene: 7. The V gene's germline CDR1 is SGHTS and CDR2 YDEGEE. CDR3 loop: CASSTRTSGSGETQYF. The CDR3 DNA reads TGTGCCAGCAGCACACGGACTAGCGGGAGTGGAGAGACCCAGTACTTC. Based on the CDR3 plus reference TRBV5-8 and TRBJ2-5, the full variable domain is EAGVTQSPTHLIKTRGQQATLRCSPISGHTSVYWYQQALGLGLQFLLWYDEGEERNRGNFPPRFSGRQFPNYSSELNVNALELEDSALYLCASSTRTSGSGETQYFGPGTRLLVL.

The chain recombines TRBV11-2 with TRBJ2-1; D may be TRBD2 (5 bases). V was clipped by 5 bases and J by 15 bases, with 20 bases between them. CDR3 size: 13 residues. Germline CDR1 reads SGHAT; CDR2 reads FQNNGV. CDR3 sequence reads: CASSPQTYGVGFF. DNA for the CDR3: TGTGCCAGCAGCCCACAAACATACGGGGTTGGGTTCTTC.

The chain combines TRBV5-8 with TRBJ1-6; 7 positions agree with TRBD1. V lost 6 bases, J lost 5 bases, and 5 bases stayed unmatched. CDR1 is SGHTS and CDR2 is YDEGEE in the germline V gene. This CDR3 spans 14 amino acids. The CDR3 sequence: CASNLGQDNSPLHF. In DNA form, the CDR3 reads TGTGCCAGCAATCTCGGACAGGATAATTCACCCCTCCACTTT.

V usage is TRBV29-1 and J usage is TRBJ2-7; 10 bases line up with TRBD1. This CDR3 comprises 13 residues. With V trimmed by 4 bases and J by 5 bases, 5 bases remained unmatched. Germline V gene sequence: CDR1 SQVTM, CDR2 ANQGSEA. This chain's CDR3 is CSVGDRGSHEQYF. The CDR3 DNA reads TGCAGCGTTGGGGACAGGGGTAGCCACGAGCAGTACTTC.

The sample holds a few counts of this clone. The V and J genes are TRBV7-8 and TRBJ1-4, with D perhaps TRBD1 (5 bases). This CDR3 spans 15 amino acids. V was trimmed by 3 bases and J by 5 bases, leaving 13 bases between them. Per the germline V gene, CDR1 is SGHVS and CDR2 is FQNEAQ. The CDR3 sequence: CASSLSRVLNEKLFF. The CDR3 DNA reads as TGTGCCAGCAGCTTGTCCAGGGTCCTAAATGAAAAACTGTTTTTT.

The J gene is TRBJ1-1, the V gene TRBV5-1; D is ambiguous. V lost 2 bases, J lost 2 bases, and 7 bases lay in between. Per the germline V gene, CDR1 is SGHRS and CDR2 is YFSETQ. The CDR3 consists of 13 residues. The CDR3 sequence: CASSFGQNTEAFF. CDR3 nucleotides: TGCGCCAGCAGCTTCGGGCAAAACACTGAAGCTTTCTTT.